This TCR beta chain was captured in a study of Graves' ophthalmopathy and Graves' hyperthyroidism. Investigators amplified TCR beta CDR3 regions from RNA transcripts. HTBI primers served in a first-round RT-PCR, which a second-round multiplex PCR followed. TCRdb reprocessed the multiplex PCR reads with MiXCR, giving one entry per CDR3 protein. Of about 240,000 distinct CDR3 sequences detected, around 50% appear once; the ten largest clones hold about 45%. Germline loops: CDR1 SQVTM, CDR2 ANQGSEA. The CDR3 totals 12 residues. The chain has TRBV29-1 and TRBJ2-7; D unclear. The J call is doubtful: the DNA matches TRBJ2-1 better. The TCR was taken from an adult man with Graves' ophthalmopathy. The source material was peripheral blood. CDR3 protein: CSVDERYNEQFF. CDR3 DNA: TGCAGCGTTGATGAACGGTACAATGAGCAGTTCTTC.